This T cell receptor (beta chain) originates from a study of cytomegalovirus exposure and HLA in healthy donors. CDR1 is ENHRY, CDR2 SYGVKD, per germline. With 2 bases removed from V and 4 bases from J, the gap between germline ends came to 9 bases. This CDR3 contains 14 residues. PCR employed 60 Vbeta and 13 Jbeta primers. TCRdb keeps only in-frame clones here, not all; method: immunoSEQ multiplex PCR. The sample shows roughly 150,000 clones, around three quarters of them seen only once. Study-wide results and limits: Across HLA loci, a later analysis found differing TCR association rates, with DRB1 most and HLA-C fewest. The study put 150 or so TCR beta chains on its list as cytomegalovirus-associated. Presence/absence analyses took donor sequencing depth as roughly uniform.

A note on this clone: The target antigen is unknown.

V is TRBV10-3 and J is TRBJ1-5; TRBD1 might be the D (5 bases). The clonotype originates from a man aged 40-49 years in good health and CMV-seropositive. The sequencing sample was made of PBMCs. The CDR3 spells CAISEDSVNQPQHF. CDR3 bases: TGTGCCATCAGTGAGGACAGTGTGAATCAGCCCCAGCATTTT.